Following are 6 T cell receptor beta chains from one sample sequenced in a study of T cells in Graves' hyperthyroidism and ophthalmopathy. TCR beta CDR3 sequences were amplified from RNA transcripts. When the TCR CDR3 underwent first-round RT-PCR, the HTBI primer set was used. TCRdb itself ran the multiplex PCR reads through MiXCR, one entry per CDR3 protein. The sample lists around 620,000 distinct CDR3 sequences; 14% were seen once. Sequenced input: blood. The receptors were gathered from a young woman with Graves' ophthalmopathy.

The table lists this clonotype with a count of one. The junction departs from germline at one end; a sequencing error may be responsible. The chain uses TRBV7-9 and TRBJ2-7; weak D call: TRBD2 (5 bases). The CDR3 spans 14 residues. Germline-derived CDR1 and CDR2 are SEHNR and FQNEAQ (reference sequence). CDR3 sequence (DNA): TGTGCTAGCAGCTTAGCGTACGGTCCCTACGAGCAGTACTTC. This sequence encodes CASSLAYGPYEQYF.

This clonotype was detected a few times. The V and J genes are TRBV20-1 and TRBJ2-7; maybe TRBD2 (6 bases). The germline V and J ends were trimmed by 3 bases and 6 bases, with 18 bases remaining between them. The V gene's germline CDR1 is DFQATT and CDR2 SNEGSKA (reference sequence). The CDR3 extends over 14 amino acids. CDR3 sequence: CSASPAGLPVEQYF. As DNA, the CDR3 is TGCAGTGCTAGCCCAGCGGGTCTACCAGTCGAGCAGTACTTC.

J is TRBJ1-6 and V is TRBV6-1; D gene uncertain. Trimming pared 10 bases from V and 0 bases from J, leaving 16 bases between. The CDR3 contains 16 residues. CDR1 is MNHNS, CDR2 SASEGT, per germline. CDR3 sequence reads: CATSPGWSSYNSPLHF. The CDR3 coding sequence is TGTGCCACCAGCCCAGGCTGGAGCTCCTATAATTCACCCCTCCACTTT.

This clonotype was counted only a few times. The chain recombines TRBV6-2 or TRBV6-3 with TRBJ2-1; no firm D call. Trimming took 2 bases from V and 10 from J, leaving 15 bases between them. The length of the CDR3 is 14 residues. In germline, CDR1 is MNHEY, CDR2 SVGEGT. CDR3 bases: TGTGCCAGCAGTTACAGCTCCGGGCGATTCGAGCAGTTCTTC. Its protein is CASSYSSGRFEQFF.

This clonotype appeared once. The chain links TRBV6-2 or TRBV6-3 to TRBJ2-2, with 10 bases aligning to TRBD2. This CDR3 spans 13 amino acids. The ends lost 11 bases at V and 4 bases at J; junction bases unmatched: 4. Per the germline V gene, CDR1 is MNHEY and CDR2 is SVGEGT. The CDR3 DNA reads as TGTGCCTCACAGCGGGAGGGCACCGGGGAGCTGTTTTTT. Amino acid sequence: CASQREGTGELFF.

This clonotype occurred many times. The chain joins TRBV2 to TRBJ2-1; 14 bases align to TRBD2. The CDR3 runs to 16 residues. J lost 5 bases, V lost 3 bases, and 3 bases had no gene match. Germline V gene sequence: CDR1 SNHLY, CDR2 FYNNEI. CDR3 sequence (DNA): TGTGCCAGCAGTGAGGGGACTAGCGGGAGAGACAATGAGCAGTTCTTC. Translating gives CASSEGTSGRDNEQFF.